This T cell receptor beta chain was observed in a study of radiation and T cells in renal cell carcinoma. Points from the study as a whole: Top tumor clonotypes rose in blood 2 weeks post-radiation, then contracted. Baseline intratumoral clonotype presence is unknown without pretreatment biopsies.

TCRdb keeps only in-frame clones here, not all; method: immunoSEQ multiplex PCR. This table has under 200,000 clones, about 88% appearing once. Remarks on this clone: Its antigen is currently unknown.

The time point was: blood 4 weeks post-SBRT, at nephrectomy. Treatment given: 15 Gy SBRT to primary tumor, nephrectomy 4 weeks later. Nephrectomy followed 15 Gy stereotactic body radiation by 4 weeks. Clear cell pathology was present in this patient's renal cell carcinoma. This CDR3 has 14 residues. The V end was cut by 3 bases, the J end by 6 bases, with 12 bases between. CDR1 is LNHDA and CDR2 is SQIVND in the germline V gene (reference sequence). The rearrangement links TRBV19 to TRBJ1-5; D is perhaps TRBD1 (5 bases). Source: blood, taken from a patient whose treatment included radiotherapy and nephrectomy. The sequence was obtained from a woman aged 45-65 years with renal cell carcinoma. The CDR3 nucleotides read TGTGCCAGTAGTATCGGAGAAGGGGCTCAGCCCCAGCATTTT. As protein: CASSIGEGAQPQHF.